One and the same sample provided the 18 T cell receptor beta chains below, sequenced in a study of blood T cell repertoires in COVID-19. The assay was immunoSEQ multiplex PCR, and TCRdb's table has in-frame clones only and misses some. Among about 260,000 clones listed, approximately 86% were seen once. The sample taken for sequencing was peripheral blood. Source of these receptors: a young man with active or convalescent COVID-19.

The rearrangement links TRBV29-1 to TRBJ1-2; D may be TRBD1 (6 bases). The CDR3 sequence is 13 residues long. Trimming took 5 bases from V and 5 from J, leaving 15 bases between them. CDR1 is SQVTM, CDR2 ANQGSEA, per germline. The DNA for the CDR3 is TGCAGCGTTAGGGACACGGGGGGTTATGGCTACACCTTC. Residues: CSVRDTGGYGYTF.

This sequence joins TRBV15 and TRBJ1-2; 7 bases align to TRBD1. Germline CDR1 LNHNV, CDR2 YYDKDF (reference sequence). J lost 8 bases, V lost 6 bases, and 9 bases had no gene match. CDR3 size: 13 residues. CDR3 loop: CATRMTGREGYTF. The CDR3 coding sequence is TGTGCCACCAGGATGACAGGGAGAGAAGGCTACACCTTC. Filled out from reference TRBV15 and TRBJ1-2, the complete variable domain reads DAMVIQNPRYQVTQFGKPVTLSCSQTLNHNVMYWYQQKSSQAPKLLFHYYDKDFNNEADTPDNFQSRRPNTSFCFLDIRSPGLGDTAMYLCATRMTGREGYTFGSGTRLTVV.

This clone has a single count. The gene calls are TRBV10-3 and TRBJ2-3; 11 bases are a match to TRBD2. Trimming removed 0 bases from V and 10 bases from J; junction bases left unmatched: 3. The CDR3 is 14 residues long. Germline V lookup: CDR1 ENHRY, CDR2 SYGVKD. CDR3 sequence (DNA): TGTGCCATCAGTGAGTCTACTAGCGGGGGCTCGCAGTATTTT. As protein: CAISESTSGGSQYF.

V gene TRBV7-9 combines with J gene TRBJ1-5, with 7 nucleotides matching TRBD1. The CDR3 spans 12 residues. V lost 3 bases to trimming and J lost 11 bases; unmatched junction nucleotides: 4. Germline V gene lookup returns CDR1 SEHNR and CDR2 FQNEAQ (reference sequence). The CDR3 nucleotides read TGTGCCAGCAGCTTGACAGGGCAGGCCCAGCATTTT. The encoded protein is CASSLTGQAQHF.

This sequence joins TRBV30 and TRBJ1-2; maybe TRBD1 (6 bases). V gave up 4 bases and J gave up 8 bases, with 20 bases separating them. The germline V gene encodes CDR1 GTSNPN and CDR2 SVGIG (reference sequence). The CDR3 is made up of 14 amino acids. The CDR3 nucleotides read TGTGCCTGGATCCTGCCGGGACAAAAGGTCGGCTACACCTTC. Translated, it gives CAWILPGQKVGYTF.

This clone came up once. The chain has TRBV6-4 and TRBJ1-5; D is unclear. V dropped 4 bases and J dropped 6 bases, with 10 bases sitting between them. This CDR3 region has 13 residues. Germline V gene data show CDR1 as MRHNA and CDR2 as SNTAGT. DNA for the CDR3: TGTGCCAGCAGTGTCCAACCCGGTCAGCCCCAGCATTTT. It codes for CASSVQPGQPQHF.

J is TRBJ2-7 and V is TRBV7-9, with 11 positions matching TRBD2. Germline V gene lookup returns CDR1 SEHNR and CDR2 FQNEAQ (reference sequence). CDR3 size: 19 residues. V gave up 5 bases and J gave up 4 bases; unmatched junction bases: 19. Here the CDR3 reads CASSPRIGQRLAGMYEQYF. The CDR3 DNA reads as TGTGCCAGCAGCCCGCGGATAGGACAGAGACTAGCGGGGATGTACGAGCAGTACTTC.

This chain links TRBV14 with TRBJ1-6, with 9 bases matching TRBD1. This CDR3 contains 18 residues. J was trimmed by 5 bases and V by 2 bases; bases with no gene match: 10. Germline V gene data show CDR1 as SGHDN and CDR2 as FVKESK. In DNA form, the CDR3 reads TGTGCCAGCAGCCAATCTTATTGGAGGACAGGGGATAATTCACCCCTCCACTTT. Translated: CASSQSYWRTGDNSPLHF.

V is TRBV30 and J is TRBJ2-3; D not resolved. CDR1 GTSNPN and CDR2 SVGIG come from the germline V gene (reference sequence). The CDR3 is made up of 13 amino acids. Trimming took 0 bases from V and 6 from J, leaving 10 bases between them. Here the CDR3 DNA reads TGTGCCTGGAGTGTTAAACTTCGGGATACGCAGTATTTT. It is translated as CAWSVKLRDTQYF.

The CDR3, as DNA: TGTGCCACCAGCGAGGGACAGAGAAATCAGCCCCAGCATTTT. Amino acid sequence: CATSEGQRNQPQHF. J is TRBJ1-5 and V is TRBV15; TRBD1 aligns across 7 bases. The CDR3 spans 14 residues. CDR1 LNHNV and CDR2 YYDKDF come from the germline V gene (reference sequence). Trimming took 5 bases from V and 4 from J; bases not matched to a gene: 5.

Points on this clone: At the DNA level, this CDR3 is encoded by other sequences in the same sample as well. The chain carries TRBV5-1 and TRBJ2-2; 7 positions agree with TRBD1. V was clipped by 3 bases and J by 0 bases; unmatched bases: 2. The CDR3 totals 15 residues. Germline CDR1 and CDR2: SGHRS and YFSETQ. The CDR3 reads CASSWDSPNTGELFF. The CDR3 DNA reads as TGCGCCAGCAGCTGGGACAGCCCGAACACCGGGGAGCTGTTTTTT.

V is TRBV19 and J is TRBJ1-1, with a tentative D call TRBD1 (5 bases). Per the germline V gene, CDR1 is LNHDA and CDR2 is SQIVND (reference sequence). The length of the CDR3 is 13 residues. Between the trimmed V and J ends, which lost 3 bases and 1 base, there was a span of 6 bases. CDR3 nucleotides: TGTGCCAGTAGTATGACAGCGAACACTGAAGCTTTCTTT. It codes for CASSMTANTEAFF. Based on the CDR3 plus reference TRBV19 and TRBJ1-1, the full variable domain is DGGITQSPKYLFRKEGQNVTLSCEQNLNHDAMYWYRQDPGQGLRLIYYSQIVNDFQKGDIAEGYSVSREKKESFPLTVTSAQKNPTAFYLCASSMTANTEAFFGQGTRLTVV.

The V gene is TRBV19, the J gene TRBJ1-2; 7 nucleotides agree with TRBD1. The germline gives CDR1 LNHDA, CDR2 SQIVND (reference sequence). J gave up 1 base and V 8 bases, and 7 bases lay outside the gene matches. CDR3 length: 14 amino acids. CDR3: CASGDRNNNYGYTF. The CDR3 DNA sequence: TGTGCCAGTGGGGACAGAAACAATAACTATGGCTACACCTTC.

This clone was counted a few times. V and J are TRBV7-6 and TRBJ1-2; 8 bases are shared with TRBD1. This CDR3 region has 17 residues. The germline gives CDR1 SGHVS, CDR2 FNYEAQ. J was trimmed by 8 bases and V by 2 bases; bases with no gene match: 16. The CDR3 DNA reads TGTGCCAGCAGCTTAAAGGGGACAGGTTATACTGAGGGGGGCTACACCTTC. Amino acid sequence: CASSLKGTGYTEGGYTF.

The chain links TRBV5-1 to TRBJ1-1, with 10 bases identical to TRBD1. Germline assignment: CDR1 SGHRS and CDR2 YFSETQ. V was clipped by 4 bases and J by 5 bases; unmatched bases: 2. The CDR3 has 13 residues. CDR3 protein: CASSGTGVTEAFF. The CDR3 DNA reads TGCGCCAGCAGCGGGACAGGGGTGACTGAAGCTTTCTTT.

DNA for the CDR3: TGTGCCATCAGTGAAGATTCCGGGACAGGGAAGTACTTC. Amino acids: CAISEDSGTGKYF. The chain links TRBV10-3 to TRBJ2-7; 9 positions agree with TRBD1. Per the germline V gene, CDR1 is ENHRY and CDR2 is SYGVKD. The CDR3 sequence is 13 residues long. The ends lost 3 bases at V and 11 bases at J; junction bases unmatched: 8.

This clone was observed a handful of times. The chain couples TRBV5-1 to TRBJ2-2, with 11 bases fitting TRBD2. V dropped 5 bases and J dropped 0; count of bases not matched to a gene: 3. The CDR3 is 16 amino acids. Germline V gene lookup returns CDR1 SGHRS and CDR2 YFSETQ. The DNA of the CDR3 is TGCGCCAGCAGTCCGGGACTAGCGGCGAACACCGGGGAGCTGTTTTTT. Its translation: CASSPGLAANTGELFF.

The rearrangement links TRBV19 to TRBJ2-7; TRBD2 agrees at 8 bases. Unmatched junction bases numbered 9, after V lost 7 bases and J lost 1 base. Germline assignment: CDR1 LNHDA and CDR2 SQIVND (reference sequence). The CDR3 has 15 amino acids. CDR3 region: CASNHGGGQSYEQYF. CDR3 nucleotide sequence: TGTGCCAGTAATCATGGCGGGGGGCAGTCCTACGAGCAGTACTTC. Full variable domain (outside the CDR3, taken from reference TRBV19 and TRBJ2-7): DGGITQSPKYLFRKEGQNVTLSCEQNLNHDAMYWYRQDPGQGLRLIYYSQIVNDFQKGDIAEGYSVSREKKESFPLTVTSAQKNPTAFYLCASNHGGGQSYEQYFGPGTRLTVT.